This T cell receptor beta chain was found in a study of T-cell reconstitution after alpha-beta-depleted transplantation in children (TCRdb year 2016). Background on the whole study: Using TCR repertoire profiling, the study quantitatively followed how T-cell immune reconstitution unfolded in children after TCRalphabeta/CD19-depleted allogeneic hematopoietic cell transplantation.

The CDR3 measures 16 amino acids from cysteine to phenylalanine. Left in the record is the CDR3 DNA by itself, 48 bases read in frame from the first base. CDR1 and CDR2 are drawn from the germline V gene: SGHTA, FQGNSA. Relative to germline, V is 4 bases shorter and J is 10 bases shorter, with 20 bases between their ends. Regarding this clonotype: No cognate antigen has been identified for it. No qualities accompany the bases; no much larger clone lies one base away.

The library was generated by PCR. The sample was run on an Illumina HiSeq 2500. Molecular barcoding was employed in the preparation of TCR libraries, with unique molecular identifiers being used to normalize TCRbeta repertoire quantification. TCRdb took the public reads, trimmed them with fastp at Q25, ran MiXCR for clone calling and kept in-frame beta chains. Identical CDR3 protein sequences are pooled into one entry, listed with their most common genes and DNA. This sample has some 490,000 distinct CDR3 sequences in its table, and 9.5% to 15% of those were observed once. The ten largest clones take up around 5.8% of the sample.

Sequencing used PBMCs from the stem cell graft donor, obtained from the stem cell graft. The rearranged segments are TRBV7-2 and TRBJ1-6; the D gene cannot be named for sure. This clonotype was obtained from a human donor who donated a stem cell graft to a child with combined immunodeficiency. The nucleotide sequence is given as TGTGCCAGCAGCTCGACGACGAGAACGGGCCTCTCACCCCTCCACTTT. The resulting protein is CASSSTTRTGLSPLHF.